A selection of T cell receptor beta chains follows, all from one sample in a study of vaccination effects on CD4 cells after COVID-19. These receptors' targets are unknown. Some clones are missing from TCRdb's copy, which holds only in-frame ones; the method was immunoSEQ multiplex PCR. This table holds around 37,000 clones, approximately 75% found once. The sample consisted of CD4+ T cells from PBMCs cultured without peptide, taken before COVID-19 vaccination. These receptors all come from a human donor who received a COVID-19 vaccine. Each CDR3 is given with its conserved first and last residue. The order of the fields is D gene, J gene, clone size, CDR3 length, V gene, CDR3 protein, CDR3 DNA. A D gene is named only where the DNA matches it firmly. Not every row has a clone size; where given, it reads once, few, many or a size class.

D gene: TRBD2
J gene: TRBJ2-5
clone size: NA
CDR3 length: 14
V gene: TRBV7-2
CDR3 protein: CASSLVGLVETQYF
CDR3 DNA: TGTGCCAGCAGCTTAGTGGGACTAGTCGAGACCCAGTACTTC

D gene: NA
J gene: TRBJ1-1
clone size: NA
CDR3 length: 14
V gene: TRBV5-4
CDR3 protein: CASSLVSANTEAFF
CDR3 DNA: TGTGCCAGCAGCTTGGTCAGTGCGAACACTGAAGCTTTCTTT

D gene: NA
J gene: TRBJ1-6
clone size: NA
CDR3 length: 15
V gene: TRBV28
CDR3 protein: CASVPGTYYNSPLHF
CDR3 DNA: TGTGCCAGCGTCCCGGGGACATATTATAATTCACCCCTCCACTTT

D gene: NA
J gene: TRBJ2-2
clone size: NA
CDR3 length: 12
V gene: TRBV12-3/TRBV12-4
CDR3 protein: CASSFTTGELFF
CDR3 DNA: TGTGCCAGCAGTTTCACCACCGGGGAGCTGTTTTTT

D gene: TRBD1
J gene: TRBJ1-4
clone size: NA
CDR3 length: 14
V gene: TRBV30
CDR3 protein: CAWSVQGGNEKLFF
CDR3 DNA: TGTGCCTGGAGTGTCCAGGGGGGGAATGAAAAACTGTTTTTT

D gene: TRBD2
J gene: TRBJ2-2
clone size: NA
CDR3 length: 16
V gene: TRBV9
CDR3 protein: CASSVGAGAGTGELFF
CDR3 DNA: TGTGCCAGCAGCGTAGGGGCGGGAGCGGGTACCGGGGAGCTGTTTTTT

D gene: NA
J gene: TRBJ2-2
clone size: NA
CDR3 length: 13
V gene: TRBV7-9
CDR3 protein: CASSLEGSGELFF
CDR3 DNA: TGTGCCAGCAGCTTGGAAGGGTCCGGGGAGCTGTTTTTT

D gene: NA
J gene: TRBJ1-1
clone size: few
CDR3 length: 12
V gene: TRBV18
CDR3 protein: CASSPGPTEAFF
CDR3 DNA: TGTGCCAGCTCACCCGGCCCCACTGAAGCTTTCTTT

D gene: TRBD2
J gene: TRBJ2-5
clone size: NA
CDR3 length: 16
V gene: TRBV9
CDR3 protein: CASSVAASGGKETQYF
CDR3 DNA: TGTGCCAGCAGCGTAGCGGCTAGCGGGGGGAAAGAGACCCAGTACTTC

D gene: NA
J gene: TRBJ1-4
clone size: NA
CDR3 length: 12
V gene: TRBV2
CDR3 protein: CASSPGGEKLFF
CDR3 DNA: TGTGCCAGCAGCCCCGGTGGGGAAAAACTGTTTTTT

D gene: TRBD1
J gene: TRBJ2-2
clone size: NA
CDR3 length: 14
V gene: TRBV2
CDR3 protein: CASKLQGAAGELFF
CDR3 DNA: TGTGCCAGCAAGCTACAGGGGGCGGCCGGGGAGCTGTTTTTT

D gene: NA
J gene: TRBJ2-1
clone size: NA
CDR3 length: 14
V gene: TRBV28
CDR3 protein: CASTSGPSYNEQFF
CDR3 DNA: TGTGCCAGCACCTCCGGTCCCTCCTACAATGAGCAGTTCTTC

D gene: TRBD1
J gene: TRBJ2-2
clone size: few
CDR3 length: 16
V gene: TRBV24-1
CDR3 protein: CATSHAGQGATGELFF
CDR3 DNA: TGTGCCACCAGTCACGCCGGACAGGGGGCAACCGGGGAGCTGTTTTTT

D gene: TRBD1
J gene: TRBJ1-4
clone size: NA
CDR3 length: 17
V gene: TRBV9
CDR3 protein: CASSVGQGGVTNEKLFF
CDR3 DNA: TGTGCCAGCAGCGTAGGACAGGGCGGTGTGACTAATGAAAAACTGTTTTTT

D gene: NA
J gene: TRBJ1-1
clone size: NA
CDR3 length: 14
V gene: TRBV6-5
CDR3 protein: CASTRGRMNTEAFF
CDR3 DNA: TGTGCGAGCACTCGAGGGCGGATGAACACTGAAGCTTTCTTT

D gene: NA
J gene: TRBJ2-5
clone size: NA
CDR3 length: 11
V gene: TRBV9
CDR3 protein: CASSRGETQYF
CDR3 DNA: TGTGCCAGCAGCAGGGGAGAGACCCAGTACTTC

D gene: NA
J gene: TRBJ2-1
clone size: NA
CDR3 length: 14
V gene: TRBV24-1
CDR3 protein: CATSDKRGRNEQFF
CDR3 DNA: TGTGCCACCAGTGATAAAAGGGGACGGAATGAGCAGTTCTTC

D gene: NA
J gene: TRBJ1-5
clone size: few
CDR3 length: 14
V gene: TRBV25-1
CDR3 protein: CASSDRWDNQPQHF
CDR3 DNA: TGTGCCAGCAGTGACCGTTGGGACAATCAGCCCCAGCATTTT

D gene: NA
J gene: TRBJ2-5
clone size: NA
CDR3 length: 18
V gene: TRBV4-2
CDR3 protein: CASSQDWIGGGNKRPQYF
CDR3 DNA: TGTGCCAGCAGCCAAGATTGGATTGGGGGGGGCAACAAGAGACCCCAGTACTTC

D gene: TRBD2
J gene: TRBJ2-1
clone size: NA
CDR3 length: 16
V gene: TRBV24-1
CDR3 protein: CATSDPGVAGGNEQFF
CDR3 DNA: TGTGCCACCAGTGATCCCGGGGTAGCGGGAGGGAATGAGCAGTTCTTC

D gene: NA
J gene: TRBJ2-5
clone size: NA
CDR3 length: 13
V gene: TRBV7-3
CDR3 protein: CASSLSIQETQYF
CDR3 DNA: TGTGCCAGCAGCTTATCCATCCAAGAGACCCAGTACTTC

D gene: NA
J gene: TRBJ1-1
clone size: NA
CDR3 length: 15
V gene: TRBV19
CDR3 protein: CASSIGLRANTEAFF
CDR3 DNA: TGTGCCAGTAGTATAGGACTCCGGGCGAACACTGAAGCTTTCTTT

D gene: NA
J gene: TRBJ2-7
clone size: NA
CDR3 length: 14
V gene: TRBV28
CDR3 protein: CASRPPSASDEQYF
CDR3 DNA: TGTGCCAGCAGACCCCCCTCGGCTAGCGACGAGCAGTACTTC

D gene: TRBD2
J gene: TRBJ2-5
clone size: NA
CDR3 length: 16
V gene: TRBV3-1/TRBV3-2
CDR3 protein: CASSRLGLVGQETQYF
CDR3 DNA: TGTGCCAGCAGCCGGTTGGGACTAGTCGGACAAGAGACCCAGTACTTC

D gene: NA
J gene: TRBJ1-2
clone size: few
CDR3 length: 11
V gene: TRBV20-1
CDR3 protein: CSAQDSPGYTF
CDR3 DNA: TGCAGTGCCCAGGACAGTCCTGGCTACACCTTC

D gene: TRBD1
J gene: TRBJ1-5
clone size: NA
CDR3 length: 16
V gene: TRBV27
CDR3 protein: CASSFRKGQGNQPQHF
CDR3 DNA: TGTGCCAGCAGTTTCCGGAAGGGACAGGGCAATCAGCCCCAGCATTTT

D gene: TRBD1
J gene: TRBJ2-7
clone size: few
CDR3 length: 15
V gene: TRBV7-2
CDR3 protein: CASSLRGTGSYEQYF
CDR3 DNA: TGTGCCAGCAGCCTGAGGGGGACAGGTTCCTACGAGCAGTACTTC

D gene: TRBD1
J gene: TRBJ1-2
clone size: NA
CDR3 length: 13
V gene: TRBV12-3/TRBV12-4
CDR3 protein: CASSWDRMGGYTF
CDR3 DNA: TGTGCCAGCAGCTGGGACAGGATGGGGGGCTACACCTTC

D gene: TRBD1
J gene: TRBJ1-6
clone size: NA
CDR3 length: 14
V gene: TRBV5-6
CDR3 protein: CASSLWQGGSPLHF
CDR3 DNA: TGTGCCAGCAGCTTGTGGCAGGGGGGTTCACCCCTCCACTTT

D gene: NA
J gene: TRBJ1-3
clone size: NA
CDR3 length: 16
V gene: TRBV7-8
CDR3 protein: CASSYVERLSGNTIYF
CDR3 DNA: TGTGCCAGCAGCTACGTCGAGAGACTCTCTGGAAACACCATATATTTT

D gene: TRBD1
J gene: TRBJ1-2
clone size: NA
CDR3 length: 13
V gene: TRBV12-3/TRBV12-4
CDR3 protein: CASTQDRGYGYTF
CDR3 DNA: TGTGCCAGCACTCAAGACAGGGGGTATGGCTACACCTTC

D gene: NA
J gene: TRBJ1-4
clone size: few
CDR3 length: 16
V gene: TRBV10-3
CDR3 protein: CAISEGRVTRVEKLFF
CDR3 DNA: TGTGCCATCAGTGAGGGCAGGGTGACTCGGGTTGAAAAACTGTTTTTT

D gene: NA
J gene: TRBJ2-5
clone size: NA
CDR3 length: 14
V gene: TRBV14
CDR3 protein: CASSQDKDLRTQYF
CDR3 DNA: TGTGCCAGCAGCCAAGACAAGGATCTTCGGACCCAGTACTTC

D gene: NA
J gene: TRBJ2-7
clone size: NA
CDR3 length: 15
V gene: TRBV20-1
CDR3 protein: CSASWQRGDSYEQYF
CDR3 DNA: TGCAGTGCTAGTTGGCAAAGAGGGGATAGCTACGAGCAGTACTTC

D gene: NA
J gene: TRBJ1-2
clone size: NA
CDR3 length: 12
V gene: TRBV7-2
CDR3 protein: CACRGGIHGYTF
CDR3 DNA: TGTGCCTGCCGCGGGGGAATTCATGGCTACACCTTC

D gene: NA
J gene: TRBJ2-7
clone size: NA
CDR3 length: 14
V gene: TRBV6-6
CDR3 protein: CARGLLAPPGKQYF
CDR3 DNA: TGTGCCAGGGGATTACTAGCACCGCCCGGCAAGCAGTACTTC

D gene: TRBD2
J gene: TRBJ2-5
clone size: NA
CDR3 length: 15
V gene: TRBV5-1
CDR3 protein: CASSRLAGGGETQYF
CDR3 DNA: TGCGCCAGCAGCCGTCTAGCGGGAGGCGGAGAGACCCAGTACTTC

D gene: TRBD1
J gene: TRBJ2-7
clone size: NA
CDR3 length: 15
V gene: TRBV28
CDR3 protein: CASTNIGTGVNEQYF
CDR3 DNA: TGTGCCAGCACCAATATCGGGACAGGGGTCAACGAGCAGTACTTC

D gene: TRBD2
J gene: TRBJ2-3
clone size: NA
CDR3 length: 19
V gene: TRBV27
CDR3 protein: CASSLSAPGLAGEVDTQYF
CDR3 DNA: TGTGCCAGCAGTTTATCGGCCCCCGGACTAGCGGGAGAGGTAGATACGCAGTATTTT

D gene: NA
J gene: TRBJ1-6
clone size: few
CDR3 length: 14
V gene: TRBV7-9
CDR3 protein: CASSIEQYNSPLHF
CDR3 DNA: TGTGCCAGCAGCATTGAGCAGTATAATTCACCCCTCCACTTT

D gene: NA
J gene: TRBJ2-1
clone size: NA
CDR3 length: 11
V gene: TRBV19
CDR3 protein: CASSIYNEQFF
CDR3 DNA: TGTGCCAGTAGTATTTACAATGAGCAGTTCTTC

D gene: NA
J gene: TRBJ1-2
clone size: NA
CDR3 length: 14
V gene: TRBV10-1
CDR3 protein: CASTRVGGQDGYTF
CDR3 DNA: TGCGCCAGCACCAGGGTCGGGGGGCAGGACGGCTACACCTTC

D gene: NA
J gene: TRBJ1-2
clone size: NA
CDR3 length: 13
V gene: TRBV5-1
CDR3 protein: CASSLHQTVGYTF
CDR3 DNA: TGCGCCAGCAGCTTGCATCAGACAGTTGGCTACACCTTC

D gene: NA
J gene: TRBJ1-4
clone size: NA
CDR3 length: 14
V gene: TRBV7-2
CDR3 protein: CASSLANNGEKLFF
CDR3 DNA: TGTGCCAGCAGCTTAGCGAACAATGGTGAAAAACTGTTTTTT

D gene: NA
J gene: TRBJ1-1
clone size: NA
CDR3 length: 13
V gene: TRBV6-5
CDR3 protein: CASSSSLNTEAFF
CDR3 DNA: TGTGCCAGCAGCTCAAGTCTGAACACTGAAGCTTTCTTT

D gene: TRBD1
J gene: TRBJ1-2
clone size: NA
CDR3 length: 14
V gene: TRBV19
CDR3 protein: CASSVTGGRESYTF
CDR3 DNA: TGTGCCAGTAGTGTCACAGGGGGCCGGGAGAGCTACACCTTC

D gene: NA
J gene: TRBJ2-7
clone size: NA
CDR3 length: 15
V gene: TRBV3-1/TRBV3-2
CDR3 protein: CASSQDGVPTYEQYF
CDR3 DNA: TGTGCCAGCAGCCAAGACGGAGTCCCGACCTACGAGCAGTACTTC

D gene: NA
J gene: TRBJ1-1
clone size: NA
CDR3 length: 12
V gene: TRBV23-1
CDR3 protein: CASRRRGTEAFF
CDR3 DNA: TGCGCCAGCAGGAGGCGGGGCACTGAAGCTTTCTTT

D gene: NA
J gene: TRBJ2-7
clone size: NA
CDR3 length: 14
V gene: TRBV28
CDR3 protein: CASRRPGLTYEQYF
CDR3 DNA: TGTGCCAGCAGGCGGCCGGGACTTACCTACGAGCAGTACTTC

D gene: TRBD1
J gene: TRBJ1-3
clone size: few
CDR3 length: 15
V gene: TRBV3-1/TRBV3-2
CDR3 protein: CASSQTGGPGNTIYF
CDR3 DNA: TGTGCCAGCAGCCAGACAGGGGGACCCGGAAACACCATATATTTT

D gene: NA
J gene: TRBJ2-7
clone size: NA
CDR3 length: 14
V gene: TRBV12-2
CDR3 protein: CASRVAGDPCEQYF
CDR3 DNA: TGTGCAAGTCGCGTGGCCGGCGACCCTTGCGAGCAGTACTTC

D gene: NA
J gene: TRBJ2-7
clone size: NA
CDR3 length: 15
V gene: TRBV11-3
CDR3 protein: CASSQGGDSSYEQYF
CDR3 DNA: TGTGCCAGCAGCCAGGGAGGAGATAGCTCCTACGAGCAGTACTTC